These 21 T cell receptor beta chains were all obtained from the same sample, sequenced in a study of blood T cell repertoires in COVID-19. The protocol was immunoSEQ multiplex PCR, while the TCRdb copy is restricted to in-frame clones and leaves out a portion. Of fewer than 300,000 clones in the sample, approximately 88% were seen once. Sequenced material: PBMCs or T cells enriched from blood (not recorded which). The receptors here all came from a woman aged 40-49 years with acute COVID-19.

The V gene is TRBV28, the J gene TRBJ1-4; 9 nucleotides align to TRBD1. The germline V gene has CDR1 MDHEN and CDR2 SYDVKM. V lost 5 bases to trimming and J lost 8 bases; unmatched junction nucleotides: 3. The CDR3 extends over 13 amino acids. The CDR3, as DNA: TGTGCCAGCAGTGGGACAGGGTTGGAAAAACTGTTTTTT. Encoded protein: CASSGTGLEKLFF.

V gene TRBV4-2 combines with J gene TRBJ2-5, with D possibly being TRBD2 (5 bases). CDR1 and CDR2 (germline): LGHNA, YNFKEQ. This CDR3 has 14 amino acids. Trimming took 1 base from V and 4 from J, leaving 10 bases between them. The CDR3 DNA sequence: TGTGCCAGCAGCCAAGGTGCTAGCCGAGAGACCCAGTACTTC. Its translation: CASSQGASRETQYF.

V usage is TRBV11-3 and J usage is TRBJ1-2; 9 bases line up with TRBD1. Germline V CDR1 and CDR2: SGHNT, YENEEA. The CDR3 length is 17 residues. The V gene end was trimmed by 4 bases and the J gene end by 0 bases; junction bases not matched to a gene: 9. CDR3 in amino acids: CASSSRTGDYSNYGYTF. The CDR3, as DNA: TGTGCCAGCAGCTCCCGGACAGGGGATTATTCTAACTATGGCTACACCTTC.

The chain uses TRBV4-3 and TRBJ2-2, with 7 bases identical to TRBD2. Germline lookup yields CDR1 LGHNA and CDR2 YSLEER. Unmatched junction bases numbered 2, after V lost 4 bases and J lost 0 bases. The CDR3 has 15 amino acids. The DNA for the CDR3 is TGCGCCAGCAGCCCCGGACTAGCGAACACCGGGGAGCTGTTTTTT. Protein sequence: CASSPGLANTGELFF.

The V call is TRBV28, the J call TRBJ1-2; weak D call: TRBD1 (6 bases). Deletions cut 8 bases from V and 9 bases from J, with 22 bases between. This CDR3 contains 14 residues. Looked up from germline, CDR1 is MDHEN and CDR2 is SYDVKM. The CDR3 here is CASVGGGLSGSYTF. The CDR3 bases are TGTGCCAGCGTTGGCGGGGGGCTTTCAGGGAGCTACACCTTC.

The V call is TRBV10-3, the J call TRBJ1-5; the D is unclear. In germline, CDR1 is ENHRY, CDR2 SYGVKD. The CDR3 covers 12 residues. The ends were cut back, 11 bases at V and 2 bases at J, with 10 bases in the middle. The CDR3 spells CARSQGNQPQHF. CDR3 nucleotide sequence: TGTGCCCGCTCCCAGGGCAATCAGCCCCAGCATTTT.

The CDR3 loop reads CASSLNRGRENIQYF. The CDR3 DNA follows: TGTGCCAGCTCACTGAACAGGGGGCGGGAAAACATTCAGTACTTC. The V gene is TRBV18, the J gene TRBJ2-4; TRBD1 aligns across 9 bases. Looked up from germline, CDR1 is KGHSH and CDR2 is LQKENI. The CDR3 is 15 residues long. Germline trimming cut 4 bases from V and 5 bases from J; bases unmatched to any gene: 6. Filled out from reference TRBV18 and TRBJ2-4, the complete variable domain reads NAGVMQNPRHLVRRRGQEARLRCSPMKGHSHVYWYRQLPEEGLKFMVYLQKENIIDESGMPKERFSAEFPKEGPSILRIQQVVRGDSAAYFCASSLNRGRENIQYFGAGTRLSVL.

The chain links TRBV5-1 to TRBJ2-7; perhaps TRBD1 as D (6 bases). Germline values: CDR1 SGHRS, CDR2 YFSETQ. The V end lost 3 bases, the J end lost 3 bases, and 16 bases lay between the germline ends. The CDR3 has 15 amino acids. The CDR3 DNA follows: TGCGCCAGCAGCTATTTTACGGGACACCTCTACGAGCAGTACTTC. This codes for CASSYFTGHLYEQYF.

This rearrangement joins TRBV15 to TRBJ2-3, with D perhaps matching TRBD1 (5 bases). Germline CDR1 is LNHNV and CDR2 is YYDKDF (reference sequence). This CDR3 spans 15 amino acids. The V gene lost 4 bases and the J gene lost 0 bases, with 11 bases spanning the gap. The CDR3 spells CATSTTGHSTDTQYF. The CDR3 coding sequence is TGTGCCACCAGCACAACAGGACATAGCACAGATACGCAGTATTTT.

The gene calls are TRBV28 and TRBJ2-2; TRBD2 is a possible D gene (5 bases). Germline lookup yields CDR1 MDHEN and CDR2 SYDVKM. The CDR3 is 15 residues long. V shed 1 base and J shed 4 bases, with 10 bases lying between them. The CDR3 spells CASSLFGSRTGELFF. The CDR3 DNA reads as TGTGCCAGCAGTTTATTTGGGAGTCGCACCGGGGAGCTGTTTTTT.

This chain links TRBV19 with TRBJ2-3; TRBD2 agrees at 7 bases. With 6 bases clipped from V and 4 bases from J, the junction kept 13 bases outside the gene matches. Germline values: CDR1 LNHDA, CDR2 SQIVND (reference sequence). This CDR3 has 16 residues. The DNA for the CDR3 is TGTGCCAGTAGATCCCAGATAGCGGGCGGGGCAGATACGCAGTATTTT. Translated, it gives CASRSQIAGGADTQYF.

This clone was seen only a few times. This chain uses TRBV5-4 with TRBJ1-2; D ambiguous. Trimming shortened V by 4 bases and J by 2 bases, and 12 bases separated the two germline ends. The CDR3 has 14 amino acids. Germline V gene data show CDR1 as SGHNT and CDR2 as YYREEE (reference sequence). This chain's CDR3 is CASSPGRENYGYTF. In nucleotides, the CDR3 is TGTGCCAGCAGCCCCGGACGGGAAAACTATGGCTACACCTTC.

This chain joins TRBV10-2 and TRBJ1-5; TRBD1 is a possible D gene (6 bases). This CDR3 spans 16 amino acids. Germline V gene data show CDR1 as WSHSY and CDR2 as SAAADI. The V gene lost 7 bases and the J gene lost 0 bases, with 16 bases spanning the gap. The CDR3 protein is CASKSRTAHSNQPQHF. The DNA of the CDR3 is TGCGCCAGCAAGTCGCGGACAGCCCATAGCAATCAGCCCCAGCATTTT.

The CDR3 coding sequence is TGTGCCAGCAGCTGGACTAGCGGGAGGGTAGATACGCAGTATTTT. This translates into CASSWTSGRVDTQYF. The chain recombines TRBV27 with TRBJ2-3; 15 bases agree with TRBD2. Germline V gives CDR1 MNHEY, CDR2 SMNVEV (reference sequence). V was pared by 6 bases and J by 5 bases, with 3 bases of the junction left unmatched. The CDR3 totals 15 residues.

The CDR3 DNA reads TGTGCCATCAGTGCCAAGACAGGGGGCTCTGAGACCCAGTACTTC. Its protein is CAISAKTGGSETQYF. The chain links TRBV10-3 to TRBJ2-5; the match to TRBD1 covers 10 bases. The CDR3 covers 15 residues. The V gene's germline CDR1 is ENHRY and CDR2 SYGVKD. V was clipped by 4 bases and J by 5 bases; unmatched bases: 7.

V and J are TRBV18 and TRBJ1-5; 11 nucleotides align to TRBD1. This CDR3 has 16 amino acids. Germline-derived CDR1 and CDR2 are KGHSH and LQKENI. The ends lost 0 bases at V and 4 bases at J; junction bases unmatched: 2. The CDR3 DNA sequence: TGTGCCAGCTCACCACCGGGACAGGGGGGGAATCAGCCCCAGCATTTT. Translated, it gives CASSPPGQGGNQPQHF.

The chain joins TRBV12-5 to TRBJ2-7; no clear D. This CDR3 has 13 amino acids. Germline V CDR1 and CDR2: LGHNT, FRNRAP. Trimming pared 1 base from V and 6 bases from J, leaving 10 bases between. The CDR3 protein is CASGLGPELEQYF. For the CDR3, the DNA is TGTGCTAGTGGTTTGGGACCGGAGCTCGAGCAGTACTTC.

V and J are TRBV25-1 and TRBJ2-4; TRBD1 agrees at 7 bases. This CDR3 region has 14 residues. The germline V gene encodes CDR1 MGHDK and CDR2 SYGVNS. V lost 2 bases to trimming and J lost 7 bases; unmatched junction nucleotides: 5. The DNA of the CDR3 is TGTGCCAGCAGTGAAGGGCAGGGGGTTAACATTCAGTACTTC. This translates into CASSEGQGVNIQYF.

The DNA for the CDR3 is TGTGCCAGCAGTAAGCAGGGTGGGAACTATGGCTACACCTTC. Protein sequence: CASSKQGGNYGYTF. The chain is built from TRBV2 and TRBJ1-2; a weak D match, TRBD1 (5 bases). CDR3 length equals 14 residues. V was pared by 5 bases and J by 2 bases, with 12 bases between. Looked up from germline, CDR1 is SNHLY and CDR2 is FYNNEI. Full variable domain (rest looked up from reference TRBV2 and TRBJ1-2): EPEVTQTPSHQVTQMGQEVILRCVPISNHLYFYWYRQILGQKVEFLVSFYNNEISEKSEIFDDQFSVERPDGSNFTLKIRSTKLEDSAMYFCASSKQGGNYGYTFGSGTRLTVV.

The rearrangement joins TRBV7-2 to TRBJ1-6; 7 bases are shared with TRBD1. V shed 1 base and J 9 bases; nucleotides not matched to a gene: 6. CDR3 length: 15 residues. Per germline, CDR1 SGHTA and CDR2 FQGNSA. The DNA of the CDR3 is TGTGCCAGCAGCTTAGAGGGGGCGCAGACTTCACCCCTCCACTTT. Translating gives CASSLEGAQTSPLHF.

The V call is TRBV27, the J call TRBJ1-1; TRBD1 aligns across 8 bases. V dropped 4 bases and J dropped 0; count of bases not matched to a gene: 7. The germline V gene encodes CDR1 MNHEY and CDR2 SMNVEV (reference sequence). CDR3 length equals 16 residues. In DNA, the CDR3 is TGTGCCAGCAGTTCCAGGGACAGGCCGCTGAACACTGAAGCTTTCTTT. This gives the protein CASSSRDRPLNTEAFF.